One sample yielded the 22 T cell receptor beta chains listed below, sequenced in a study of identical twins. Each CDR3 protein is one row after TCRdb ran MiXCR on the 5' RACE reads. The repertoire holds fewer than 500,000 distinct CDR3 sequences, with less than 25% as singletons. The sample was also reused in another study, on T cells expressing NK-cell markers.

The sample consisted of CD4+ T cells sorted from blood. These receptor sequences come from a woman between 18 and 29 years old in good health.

The CDR3 reads CSAEGWGSTEAFF. CDR3 sequence (DNA): TGCAGTGCCGAGGGGTGGGGTTCCACTGAAGCTTTCTTT. The rearrangement links TRBV20-1 to TRBJ1-1; D possibly corresponds to TRBD1 (5 bases). CDR1 DFQATT and CDR2 SNEGSKA come from the germline V gene (reference sequence). Trimming took 6 bases from V and 4 from J, leaving 15 bases between them. This CDR3 has 13 amino acids.

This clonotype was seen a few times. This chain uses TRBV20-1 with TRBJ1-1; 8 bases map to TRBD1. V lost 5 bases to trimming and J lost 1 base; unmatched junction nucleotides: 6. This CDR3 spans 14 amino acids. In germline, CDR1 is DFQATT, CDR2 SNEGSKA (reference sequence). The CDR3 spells CSASKGQGNTEAFF. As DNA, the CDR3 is TGCAGTGCTTCTAAAGGACAGGGGAACACTGAAGCTTTCTTT.

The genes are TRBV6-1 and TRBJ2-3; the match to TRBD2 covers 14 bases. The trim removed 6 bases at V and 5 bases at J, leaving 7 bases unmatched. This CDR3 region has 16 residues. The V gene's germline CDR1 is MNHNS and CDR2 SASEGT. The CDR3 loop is CASSPGTSGRQDTQYF. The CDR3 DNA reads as TGTGCCAGCAGCCCCGGGACTAGCGGGAGACAAGATACGCAGTATTTT.

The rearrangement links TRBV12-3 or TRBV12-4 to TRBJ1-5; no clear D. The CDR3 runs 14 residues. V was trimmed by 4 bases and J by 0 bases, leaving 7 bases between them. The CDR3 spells CASSSVYSNQPQHF. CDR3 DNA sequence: TGTGCCAGCAGTTCCGTATATAGCAATCAGCCCCAGCATTTT.

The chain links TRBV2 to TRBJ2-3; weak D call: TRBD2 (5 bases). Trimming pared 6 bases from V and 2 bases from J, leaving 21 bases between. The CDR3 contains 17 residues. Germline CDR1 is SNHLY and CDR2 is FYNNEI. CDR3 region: CASSLPGVHVVTDTQYF. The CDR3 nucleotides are TGTGCCAGCAGCCTACCCGGGGTTCATGTGGTCACAGATACGCAGTATTTT. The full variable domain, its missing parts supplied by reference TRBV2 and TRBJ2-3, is EPEVTQTPSHQVTQMGQEVILRCVPISNHLYFYWYRQILGQKVEFLVSFYNNEISEKSEIFDDQFSVERPDGSNFTLKIRSTKLEDSAMYFCASSLPGVHVVTDTQYFGPGTRLTVL.

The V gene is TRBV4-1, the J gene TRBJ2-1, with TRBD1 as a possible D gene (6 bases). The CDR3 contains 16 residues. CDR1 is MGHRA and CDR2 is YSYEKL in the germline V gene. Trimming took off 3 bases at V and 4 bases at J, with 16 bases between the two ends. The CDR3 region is CASSHIGRGPYNEQFF. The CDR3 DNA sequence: TGCGCCAGCAGCCATATCGGCAGGGGCCCATACAATGAGCAGTTCTTC.

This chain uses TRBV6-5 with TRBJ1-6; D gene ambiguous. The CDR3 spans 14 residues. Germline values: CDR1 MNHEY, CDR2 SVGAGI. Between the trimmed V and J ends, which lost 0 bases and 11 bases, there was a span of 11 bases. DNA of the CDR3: TGTGCCAGCAGTTACTCGACGGCAGGACCACCCCTCCACTTT. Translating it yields CASSYSTAGPPLHF.

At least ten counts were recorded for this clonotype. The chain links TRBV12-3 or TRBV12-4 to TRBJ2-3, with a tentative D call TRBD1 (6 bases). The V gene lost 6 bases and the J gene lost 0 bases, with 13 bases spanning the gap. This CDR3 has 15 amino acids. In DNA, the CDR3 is TGTGCCAGCAGACGTCGGACAGCTAGCACAGATACGCAGTATTTT. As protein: CASRRRTASTDTQYF.

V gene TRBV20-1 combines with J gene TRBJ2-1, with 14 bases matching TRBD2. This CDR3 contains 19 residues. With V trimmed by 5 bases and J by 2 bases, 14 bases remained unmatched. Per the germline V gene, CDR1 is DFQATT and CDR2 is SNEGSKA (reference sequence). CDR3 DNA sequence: TGCAGTGCTGTTTCCCCCGGGACTAGCGGGAGCGGGGCCTACAATGAGCAGTTCTTC. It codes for CSAVSPGTSGSGAYNEQFF.

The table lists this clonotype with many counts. The DNA for the CDR3 is TGTGCCAGCAGCCCTAGGGGCGGGACCGGGGAGCTGTTTTTT. Its translation: CASSPRGGTGELFF. The chain has TRBV12-3 or TRBV12-4 and TRBJ2-2; D may be TRBD1 or TRBD2 (5 bases each). The CDR3 runs 14 residues. V was cut by 6 bases and J by 5 bases, with 13 bases left in between.

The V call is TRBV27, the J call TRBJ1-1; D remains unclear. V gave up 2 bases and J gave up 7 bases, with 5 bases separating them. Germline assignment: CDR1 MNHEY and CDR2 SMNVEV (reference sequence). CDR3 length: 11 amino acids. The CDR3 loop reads CASSLAGEAFF. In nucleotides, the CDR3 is TGTGCCAGCAGTTTAGCAGGTGAAGCTTTCTTT.

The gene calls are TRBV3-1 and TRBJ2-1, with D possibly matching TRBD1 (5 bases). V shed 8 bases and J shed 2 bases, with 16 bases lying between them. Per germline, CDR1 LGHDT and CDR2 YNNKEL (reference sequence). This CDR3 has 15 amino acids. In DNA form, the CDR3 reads TGTGCCAGCCCAGATGGCAGGGAAACCTACAATGAGCAGTTCTTC. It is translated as CASPDGRETYNEQFF.

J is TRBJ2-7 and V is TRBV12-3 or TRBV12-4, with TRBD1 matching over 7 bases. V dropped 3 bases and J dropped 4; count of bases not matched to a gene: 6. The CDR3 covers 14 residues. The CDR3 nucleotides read TGTGCCAGCAGTTTCCCAGGGGGTAGGTACGAGCAGTACTTC. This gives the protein CASSFPGGRYEQYF.

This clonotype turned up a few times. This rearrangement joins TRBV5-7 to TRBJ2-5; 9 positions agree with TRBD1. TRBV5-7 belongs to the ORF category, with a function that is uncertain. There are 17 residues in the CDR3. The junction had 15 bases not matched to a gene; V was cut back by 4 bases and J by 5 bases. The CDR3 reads CASSLRTGDILAETQYF. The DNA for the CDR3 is TGTGCCAGCAGCCTCCGGACAGGGGATATACTAGCGGAGACCCAGTACTTC.

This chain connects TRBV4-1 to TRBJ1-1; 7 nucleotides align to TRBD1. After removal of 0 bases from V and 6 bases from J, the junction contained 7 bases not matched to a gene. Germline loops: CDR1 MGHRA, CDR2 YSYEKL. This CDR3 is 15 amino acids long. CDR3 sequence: CASSQETTGRAEAFF. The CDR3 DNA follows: TGCGCCAGCAGCCAAGAGACGACAGGGAGAGCTGAAGCTTTCTTT.

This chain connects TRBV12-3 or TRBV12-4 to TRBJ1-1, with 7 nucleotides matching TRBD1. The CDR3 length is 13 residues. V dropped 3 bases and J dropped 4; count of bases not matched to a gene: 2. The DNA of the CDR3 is TGTGCCAGCAGTTTTGCAGGGGGCACTGAAGCTTTCTTT. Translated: CASSFAGGTEAFF.

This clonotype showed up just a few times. CDR3: CASSVAPAGGLYNEQFF. CDR3 DNA: TGTGCCAGCAGCGTAGCTCCAGCGGGAGGCTTATACAATGAGCAGTTCTTC. The chain recombines TRBV9 with TRBJ2-1; 9 bases line up with TRBD2. This CDR3 is 17 amino acids long. The germline CDR1 and CDR2 sequences are SGDLS and YYNGEE. Trimming at V came to 0 bases and at J to 4 bases, leaving 8 bases not matched to a gene.

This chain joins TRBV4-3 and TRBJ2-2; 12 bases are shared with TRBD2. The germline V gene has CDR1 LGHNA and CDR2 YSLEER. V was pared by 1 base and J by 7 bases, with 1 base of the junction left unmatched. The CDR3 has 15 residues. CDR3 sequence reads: CASSQGGLAGGELFF. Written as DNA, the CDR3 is TGCGCCAGCAGCCAAGGGGGACTAGCGGGCGGGGAGCTGTTTTTT.

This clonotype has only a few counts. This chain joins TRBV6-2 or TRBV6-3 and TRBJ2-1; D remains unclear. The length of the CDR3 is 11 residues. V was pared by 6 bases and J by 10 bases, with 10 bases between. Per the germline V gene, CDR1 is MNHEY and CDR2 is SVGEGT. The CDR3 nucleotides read TGTGCCAGCAGCACAGACGGGGAGCAGTTCTTC. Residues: CASSTDGEQFF.

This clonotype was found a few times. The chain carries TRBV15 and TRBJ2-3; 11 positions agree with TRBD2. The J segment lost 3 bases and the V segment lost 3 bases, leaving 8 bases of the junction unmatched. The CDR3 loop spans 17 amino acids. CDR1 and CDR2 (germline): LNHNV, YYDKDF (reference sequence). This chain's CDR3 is CATSRAPGTSGTDTQYF. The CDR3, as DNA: TGTGCCACCAGCAGGGCCCCCGGGACTAGCGGTACAGATACGCAGTATTTT.

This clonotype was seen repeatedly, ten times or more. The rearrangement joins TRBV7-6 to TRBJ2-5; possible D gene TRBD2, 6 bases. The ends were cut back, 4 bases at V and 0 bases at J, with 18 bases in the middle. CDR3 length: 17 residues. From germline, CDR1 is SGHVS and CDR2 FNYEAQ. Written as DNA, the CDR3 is TGTGCCAGCAGCTCTCCCCCAACCGGGACTTACCAAGAGACCCAGTACTTC. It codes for CASSSPPTGTYQETQYF.

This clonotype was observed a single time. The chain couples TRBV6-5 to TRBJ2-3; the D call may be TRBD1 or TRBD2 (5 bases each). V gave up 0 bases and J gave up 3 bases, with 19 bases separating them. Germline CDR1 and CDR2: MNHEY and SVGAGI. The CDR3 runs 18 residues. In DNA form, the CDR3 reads TGTGCCAGCAGTTACTCGAAGTTCCGTCGGGGCGATACAGATACGCAGTATTTT. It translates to CASSYSKFRRGDTDTQYF.